The 8 T cell receptor beta chains below come from one sample, sequenced in a study of response to subunit inactivated influenza vaccine listed by TCRdb under 2018. This specimen's time point label, interpreted: 45 days after influenza vaccine administration. The library relied on RT-PCR. Sequencing was performed on an Illumina HiSeq 2500. TCRdb handled the public reads itself, with Q25 trimming in fastp and clone calling in MiXCR, and kept productive beta chains. Each entry is one CDR3 protein sequence, shown with its most common DNA and genes. This sample holds some 500,000 distinct CDR3 sequences; 10% to 15% were observed only once. Together, the top ten hold over 10% of the sample. Specimen: PBMCs from blood, collected 35 to 45 days after vaccination. These receptors originate from a man aged 45-65 years who received an inactivated influenza vaccine. Donor details come from another sample of the same person, matched by shared clones.

This clonotype showed up just a few times. The chain carries TRBV5-1 and TRBJ1-6; D is possibly TRBD1 (5 bases). The germline V and J ends were trimmed by 0 bases and 7 bases, with 8 bases remaining between them. Germline lookup yields CDR1 SGHRS and CDR2 YFSETQ. The CDR3 runs to 14 residues. CDR3 bases: TGCGCCAGCAGCTTGGATGGGGGGAATTCACCCCTCCACTTT. This sequence encodes CASSLDGGNSPLHF.

The J gene is TRBJ2-7, the V gene TRBV11-2; 9 bases fit TRBD1. The length of the CDR3 is 16 residues. V lost 3 bases and J lost 5; bases outside the gene matches: 11. Germline V gene sequence: CDR1 SGHAT, CDR2 FQNNGV. CDR3 protein: CASSFIRGQGLNEQYF. CDR3 in DNA: TGTGCCAGCAGCTTTATCCGGGGACAGGGACTAAACGAGCAGTACTTC. The full variable domain, completed using reference TRBV11-2 and TRBJ2-7, is EAGVAQSPRYKIIEKRQSVAFWCNPISGHATLYWYQQILGQGPKLLIQFQNNGVVDDSQLPKDRFSAERLKGVDSTLKIQPAKLEDSAVYLCASSFIRGQGLNEQYFGPGTRLTVT.

This chain uses TRBV10-3 with TRBJ2-3; 9 bases map to TRBD2. The length of the CDR3 is 18 residues. The V segment lost 4 bases and the J segment 1 base; nucleotides outside the gene matches: 12. Looked up from germline, CDR1 is ENHRY and CDR2 is SYGVKD. In nucleotides, the CDR3 is TGTGCCATCAGTGGCCTAGCGGGAAGCGGGTTGGGCACAGATACGCAGTATTTT. Its protein product is CAISGLAGSGLGTDTQYF.

The CDR3 coding sequence is TGTGCCAGCAGCTTAAGAGCAGGGACACCCTACAATGAGCAGTTCTTC. Translated: CASSLRAGTPYNEQFF. This chain uses TRBV11-2 with TRBJ2-1; possibly TRBD1 for D (6 bases). V was shortened by 2 bases and J by 2 bases, with 13 bases between the two germline ends. This CDR3 has 16 amino acids. Germline V gene lookup returns CDR1 SGHAT and CDR2 FQNNGV.

This chain uses TRBV18 with TRBJ1-4, with D possibly TRBD1 on 6 matching bases. The CDR3 runs 15 residues. V was cut by 2 bases and J by 4 bases, with 11 bases left in between. Germline lookup yields CDR1 KGHSH and CDR2 LQKENI. The chain's CDR3 is CASSPDTGFNEKLFF. CDR3 in DNA: TGTGCCAGCTCACCAGATACAGGGTTTAATGAAAAACTGTTTTTT.

The chain recombines TRBV12-3 or TRBV12-4 with TRBJ1-4; D is perhaps TRBD1 (5 bases). Trimming removed 8 bases from V and 5 bases from J, with 12 bases in between. The CDR3 runs to 13 residues. The DNA for the CDR3 is TGTGCCAGCTCCGGGACCCTGAATGAAAAACTGTTTTTT. Translation gives CASSGTLNEKLFF.

The chain employs TRBV4-3 and TRBJ2-3; no firm D call. Between the trimmed V and J ends, which lost 1 base and 6 bases, there was a span of 8 bases. The CDR3 has 13 residues. The V gene's germline CDR1 is LGHNA and CDR2 YSLEER. CDR3 residues: CASSQVFGDTQYF. The CDR3 bases are TGCGCCAGCAGCCAAGTTTTTGGGGATACGCAGTATTTT.

The rearrangement links TRBV7-2 to TRBJ2-5; D is possibly TRBD1 (5 bases). V dropped 8 bases and J dropped 4 bases, with 17 bases sitting between them. The CDR3 length is 14 residues. Germline CDR1 and CDR2: SGHTA and FQGNSA. Here the CDR3 DNA reads TGTGCCAGCCGTGGCGGACAACGACGAGAGACCCAGTACTTC. Translation: CASRGGQRRETQYF.